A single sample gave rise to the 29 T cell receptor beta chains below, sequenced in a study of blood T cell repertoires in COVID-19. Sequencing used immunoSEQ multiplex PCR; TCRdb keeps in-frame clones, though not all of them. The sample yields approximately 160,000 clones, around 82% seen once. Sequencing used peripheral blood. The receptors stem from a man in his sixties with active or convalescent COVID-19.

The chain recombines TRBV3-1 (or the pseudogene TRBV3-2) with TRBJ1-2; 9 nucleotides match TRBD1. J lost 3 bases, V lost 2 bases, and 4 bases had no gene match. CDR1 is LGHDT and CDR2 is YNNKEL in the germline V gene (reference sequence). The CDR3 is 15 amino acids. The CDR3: CASSQKQGADYGYTF. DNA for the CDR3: TGTGCCAGCAGCCAAAAACAGGGGGCGGACTATGGCTACACCTTC.

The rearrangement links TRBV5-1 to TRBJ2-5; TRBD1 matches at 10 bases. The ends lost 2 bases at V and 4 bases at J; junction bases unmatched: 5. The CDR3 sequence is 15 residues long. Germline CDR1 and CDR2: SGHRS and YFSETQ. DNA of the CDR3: TGCGCCAGCAGCTTCAGACAGGGGGCTTCAGAGACCCAGTACTTC. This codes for CASSFRQGASETQYF.

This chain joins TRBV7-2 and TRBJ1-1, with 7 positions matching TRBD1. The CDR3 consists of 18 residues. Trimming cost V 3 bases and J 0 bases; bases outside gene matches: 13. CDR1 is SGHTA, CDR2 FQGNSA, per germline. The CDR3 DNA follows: TGTGCCAGCAGCTTGGGTTCGGGACAGCAGTTTATGAACACTGAAGCTTTCTTT. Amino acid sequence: CASSLGSGQQFMNTEAFF. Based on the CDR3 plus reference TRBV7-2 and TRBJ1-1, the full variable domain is GAGVSQSPSNKVTEKGKDVELRCDPISGHTALYWYRQSLGQGLEFLIYFQGNSAPDKSGLPSDRFSAERTGGSVSTLTIQRTQQEDSAVYLCASSLGSGQQFMNTEAFFGQGTRLTVV.

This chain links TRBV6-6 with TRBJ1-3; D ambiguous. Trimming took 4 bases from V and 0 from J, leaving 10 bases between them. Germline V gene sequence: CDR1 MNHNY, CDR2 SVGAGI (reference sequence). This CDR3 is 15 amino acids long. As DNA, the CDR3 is TGTGCCAGCAGTTCCGAACTCCACTCTGGAAACACCATATATTTT. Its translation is CASSSELHSGNTIYF.

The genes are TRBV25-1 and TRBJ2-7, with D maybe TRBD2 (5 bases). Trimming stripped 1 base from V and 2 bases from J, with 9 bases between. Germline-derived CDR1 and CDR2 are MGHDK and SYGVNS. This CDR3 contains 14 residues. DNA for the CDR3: TGTGCCAGCAGTGAATCCGGGAAACCCTACGAGCAGTACTTC. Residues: CASSESGKPYEQYF.

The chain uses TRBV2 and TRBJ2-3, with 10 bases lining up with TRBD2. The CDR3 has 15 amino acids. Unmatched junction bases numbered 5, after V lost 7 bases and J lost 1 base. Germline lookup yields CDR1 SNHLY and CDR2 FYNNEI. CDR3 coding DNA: TGTGCCAGCAAGAGGCTAGCGGGAGGCACAGATACGCAGTATTTT. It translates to CASKRLAGGTDTQYF.

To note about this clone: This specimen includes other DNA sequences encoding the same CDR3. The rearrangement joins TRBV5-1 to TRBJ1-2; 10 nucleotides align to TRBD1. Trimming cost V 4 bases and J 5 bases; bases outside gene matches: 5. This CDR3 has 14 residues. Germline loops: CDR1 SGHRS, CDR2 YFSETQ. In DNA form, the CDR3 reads TGCGCCAGCAGCCTTGGGACAGGGGTATATGGCTACACCTTC. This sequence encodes CASSLGTGVYGYTF.

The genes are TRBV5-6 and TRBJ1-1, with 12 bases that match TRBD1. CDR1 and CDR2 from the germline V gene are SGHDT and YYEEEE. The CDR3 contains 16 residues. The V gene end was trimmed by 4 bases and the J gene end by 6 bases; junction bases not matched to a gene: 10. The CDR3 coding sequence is TGTGCCAGCAGCCCACGAGGGGGGACAGGGGGCTCTGAAGCTTTCTTT. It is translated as CASSPRGGTGGSEAFF.

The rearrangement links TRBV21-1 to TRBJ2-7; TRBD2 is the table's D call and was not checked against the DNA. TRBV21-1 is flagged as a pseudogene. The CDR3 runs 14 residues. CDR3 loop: CASGGLAATCEQYF. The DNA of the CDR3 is TGTGCCAGCGGGGGACTAGCGGCAACCTGCGAGCAGTACTTC.

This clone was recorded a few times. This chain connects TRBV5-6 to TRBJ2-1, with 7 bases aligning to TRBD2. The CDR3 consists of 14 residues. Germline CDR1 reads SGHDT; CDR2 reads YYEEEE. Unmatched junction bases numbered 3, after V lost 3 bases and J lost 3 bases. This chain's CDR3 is CASSSGLGYNEQFF. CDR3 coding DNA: TGTGCCAGCAGCTCAGGACTAGGCTACAATGAGCAGTTCTTC.

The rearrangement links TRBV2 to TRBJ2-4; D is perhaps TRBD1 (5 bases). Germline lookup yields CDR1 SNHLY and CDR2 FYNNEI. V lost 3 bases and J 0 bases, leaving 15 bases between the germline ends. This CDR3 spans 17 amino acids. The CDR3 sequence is CASSDFKDTQAKNIQYF. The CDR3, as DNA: TGTGCCAGCAGTGATTTTAAGGACACCCAAGCCAAAAACATTCAGTACTTC.

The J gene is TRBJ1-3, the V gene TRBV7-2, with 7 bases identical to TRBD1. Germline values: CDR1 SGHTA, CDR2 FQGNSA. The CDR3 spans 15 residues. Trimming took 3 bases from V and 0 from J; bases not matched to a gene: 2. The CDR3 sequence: CASSFGTVSGNTIYF. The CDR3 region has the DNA TGTGCCAGCAGCTTCGGGACAGTCTCTGGAAACACCATATATTTT.

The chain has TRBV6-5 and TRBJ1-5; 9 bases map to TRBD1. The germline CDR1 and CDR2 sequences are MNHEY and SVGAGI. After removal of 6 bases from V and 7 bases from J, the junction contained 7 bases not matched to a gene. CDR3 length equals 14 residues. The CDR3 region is CASSPDRGKQPQHF. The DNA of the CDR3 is TGTGCCAGCAGCCCGGACAGGGGAAAGCAGCCCCAGCATTTT.

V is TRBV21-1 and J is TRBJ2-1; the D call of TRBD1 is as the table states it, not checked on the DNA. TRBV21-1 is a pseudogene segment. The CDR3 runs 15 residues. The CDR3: CASSKGGTGLDEQFF. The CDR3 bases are TGTGCCAGCAGCAAAGGTGGGACAGGGTTGGATGAGCAGTTCTTC.

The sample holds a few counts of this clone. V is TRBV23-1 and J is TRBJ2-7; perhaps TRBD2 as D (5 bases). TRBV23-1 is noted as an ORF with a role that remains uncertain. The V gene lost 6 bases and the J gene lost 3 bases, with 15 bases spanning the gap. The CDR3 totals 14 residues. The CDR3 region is CASSRTWAGYEQYF. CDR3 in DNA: TGCGCCAGCAGCCGGACTTGGGCGGGCTACGAGCAGTACTTC.

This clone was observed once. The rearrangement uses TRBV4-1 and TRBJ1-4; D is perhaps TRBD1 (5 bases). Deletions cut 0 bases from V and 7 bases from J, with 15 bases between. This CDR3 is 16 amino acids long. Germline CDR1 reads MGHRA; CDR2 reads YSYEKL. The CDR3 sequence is CASSQEGQGLGEKLFF. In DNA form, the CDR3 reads TGCGCCAGCAGCCAAGAGGGGCAAGGGCTCGGTGAAAAACTGTTTTTT.

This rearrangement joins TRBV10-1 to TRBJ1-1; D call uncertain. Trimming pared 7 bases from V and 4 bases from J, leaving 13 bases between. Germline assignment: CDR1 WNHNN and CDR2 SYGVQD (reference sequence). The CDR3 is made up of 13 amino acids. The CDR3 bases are TGCGCCAGCAAGGCAGGCCCCGGCACTGAAGCTTTCTTT. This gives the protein CASKAGPGTEAFF.

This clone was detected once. The CDR3, as DNA: TGCAGTGCTAGTATACACGATTATAGCAATCAGCCCCAGCATTTT. Translation gives CSASIHDYSNQPQHF. The chain links TRBV20-1 to TRBJ1-5; D is unresolved. Trimming removed 3 bases at V and 0 bases at J, with 12 bases between. The CDR3 covers 15 residues. The V gene's germline CDR1 is DFQATT and CDR2 SNEGSKA (reference sequence).

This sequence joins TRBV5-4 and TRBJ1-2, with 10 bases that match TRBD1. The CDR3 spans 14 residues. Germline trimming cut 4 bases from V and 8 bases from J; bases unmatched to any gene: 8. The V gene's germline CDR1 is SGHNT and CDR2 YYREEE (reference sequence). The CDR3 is CASSVDRGQNGYTF. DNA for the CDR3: TGTGCCAGCAGCGTAGACAGGGGGCAGAACGGCTACACCTTC.

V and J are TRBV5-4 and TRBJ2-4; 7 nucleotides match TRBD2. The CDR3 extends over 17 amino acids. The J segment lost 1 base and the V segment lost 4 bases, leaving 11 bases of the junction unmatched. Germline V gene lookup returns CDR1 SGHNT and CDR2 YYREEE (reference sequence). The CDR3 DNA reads TGTGCCAGCAGCCCTAGCGGAGGGAGGTTGGCCAAAAACATTCAGTACTTC. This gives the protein CASSPSGGRLAKNIQYF.

CDR3: CASSPLPGYNEQFF. In DNA form, the CDR3 reads TGTGCCAGCAGCCCTCTGCCGGGTTACAATGAGCAGTTCTTC. V gene TRBV6-6 combines with J gene TRBJ2-1; D gene uncertain. The ends were cut back, 6 bases at V and 4 bases at J, with 13 bases in the middle. The CDR3 consists of 14 residues. The germline gives CDR1 MNHNY, CDR2 SVGAGI (reference sequence).

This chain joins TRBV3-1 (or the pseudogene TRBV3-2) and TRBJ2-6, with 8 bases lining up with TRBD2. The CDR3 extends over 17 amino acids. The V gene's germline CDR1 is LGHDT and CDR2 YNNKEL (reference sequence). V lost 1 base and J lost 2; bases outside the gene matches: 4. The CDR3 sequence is CASSQGSGGTGANVLTF. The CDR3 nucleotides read TGTGCCAGCAGCCAAGGCAGCGGGGGAACTGGGGCCAACGTCCTGACTTTC.

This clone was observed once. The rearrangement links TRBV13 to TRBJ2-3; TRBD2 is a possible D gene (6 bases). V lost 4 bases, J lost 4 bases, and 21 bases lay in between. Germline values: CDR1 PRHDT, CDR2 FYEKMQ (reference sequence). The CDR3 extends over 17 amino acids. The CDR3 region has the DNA TGTGCCAGCAGCTCGGGGCTTTTGGAGGGTTCCGCAGATACGCAGTATTTT. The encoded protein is CASSSGLLEGSADTQYF.

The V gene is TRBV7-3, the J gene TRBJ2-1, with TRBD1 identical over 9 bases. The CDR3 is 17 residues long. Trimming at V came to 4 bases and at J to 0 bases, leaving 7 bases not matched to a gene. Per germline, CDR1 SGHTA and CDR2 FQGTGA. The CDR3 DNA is TGTGCCAGCAGCTCCCCGGGACAGGGAAGCTCCTACAATGAGCAGTTCTTC. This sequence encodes CASSSPGQGSSYNEQFF. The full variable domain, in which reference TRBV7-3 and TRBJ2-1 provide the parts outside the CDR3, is GAGVSQTPSNKVTEKGKYVELRCDPISGHTALYWYRQSLGQGPEFLIYFQGTGAADDSGLPNDRFFAVRPEGSVSTLKIQRTERGDSAVYLCASSSPGQGSSYNEQFFGPGTRLTVL.

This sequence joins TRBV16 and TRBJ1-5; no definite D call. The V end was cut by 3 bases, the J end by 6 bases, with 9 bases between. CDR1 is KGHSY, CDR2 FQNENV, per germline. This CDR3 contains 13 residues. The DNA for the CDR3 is TGTGCCAGCAGCCAGCAGTTCCCTCAGCCCCAGCATTTT. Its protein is CASSQQFPQPQHF.

DNA for the CDR3: TGTGCCAGCAGCCATCCCGCGACAGGGATCGGCTACACCTTC. Its translation is CASSHPATGIGYTF. The chain couples TRBV7-9 to TRBJ1-2; 7 bases match TRBD1. Trimming at V came to 5 bases and at J to 8 bases, leaving 11 bases not matched to a gene. This CDR3 spans 14 amino acids. The V gene's germline CDR1 is SEHNR and CDR2 FQNEAQ (reference sequence).

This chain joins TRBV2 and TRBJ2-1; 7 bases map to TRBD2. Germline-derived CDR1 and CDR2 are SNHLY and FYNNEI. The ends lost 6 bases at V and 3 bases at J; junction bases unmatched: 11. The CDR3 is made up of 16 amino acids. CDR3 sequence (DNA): TGTGCCAGCAGCTCGAGGACTAGGTCAAGCTACAATGAGCAGTTCTTC. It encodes CASSSRTRSSYNEQFF.

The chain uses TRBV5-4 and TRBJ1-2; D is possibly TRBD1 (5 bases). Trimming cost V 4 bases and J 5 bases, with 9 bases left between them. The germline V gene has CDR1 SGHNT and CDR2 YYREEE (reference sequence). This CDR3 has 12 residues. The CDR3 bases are TGTGCCAGCAGCGACAGCGAGTATGGCTACACCTTC. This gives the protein CASSDSEYGYTF.

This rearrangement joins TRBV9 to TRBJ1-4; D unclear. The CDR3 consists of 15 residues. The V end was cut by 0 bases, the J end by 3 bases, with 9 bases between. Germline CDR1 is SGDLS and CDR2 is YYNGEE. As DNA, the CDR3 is TGTGCCAGCAGCGTAGCCCCTACCCCTAATGAAAAACTGTTTTTT. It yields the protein CASSVAPTPNEKLFF.